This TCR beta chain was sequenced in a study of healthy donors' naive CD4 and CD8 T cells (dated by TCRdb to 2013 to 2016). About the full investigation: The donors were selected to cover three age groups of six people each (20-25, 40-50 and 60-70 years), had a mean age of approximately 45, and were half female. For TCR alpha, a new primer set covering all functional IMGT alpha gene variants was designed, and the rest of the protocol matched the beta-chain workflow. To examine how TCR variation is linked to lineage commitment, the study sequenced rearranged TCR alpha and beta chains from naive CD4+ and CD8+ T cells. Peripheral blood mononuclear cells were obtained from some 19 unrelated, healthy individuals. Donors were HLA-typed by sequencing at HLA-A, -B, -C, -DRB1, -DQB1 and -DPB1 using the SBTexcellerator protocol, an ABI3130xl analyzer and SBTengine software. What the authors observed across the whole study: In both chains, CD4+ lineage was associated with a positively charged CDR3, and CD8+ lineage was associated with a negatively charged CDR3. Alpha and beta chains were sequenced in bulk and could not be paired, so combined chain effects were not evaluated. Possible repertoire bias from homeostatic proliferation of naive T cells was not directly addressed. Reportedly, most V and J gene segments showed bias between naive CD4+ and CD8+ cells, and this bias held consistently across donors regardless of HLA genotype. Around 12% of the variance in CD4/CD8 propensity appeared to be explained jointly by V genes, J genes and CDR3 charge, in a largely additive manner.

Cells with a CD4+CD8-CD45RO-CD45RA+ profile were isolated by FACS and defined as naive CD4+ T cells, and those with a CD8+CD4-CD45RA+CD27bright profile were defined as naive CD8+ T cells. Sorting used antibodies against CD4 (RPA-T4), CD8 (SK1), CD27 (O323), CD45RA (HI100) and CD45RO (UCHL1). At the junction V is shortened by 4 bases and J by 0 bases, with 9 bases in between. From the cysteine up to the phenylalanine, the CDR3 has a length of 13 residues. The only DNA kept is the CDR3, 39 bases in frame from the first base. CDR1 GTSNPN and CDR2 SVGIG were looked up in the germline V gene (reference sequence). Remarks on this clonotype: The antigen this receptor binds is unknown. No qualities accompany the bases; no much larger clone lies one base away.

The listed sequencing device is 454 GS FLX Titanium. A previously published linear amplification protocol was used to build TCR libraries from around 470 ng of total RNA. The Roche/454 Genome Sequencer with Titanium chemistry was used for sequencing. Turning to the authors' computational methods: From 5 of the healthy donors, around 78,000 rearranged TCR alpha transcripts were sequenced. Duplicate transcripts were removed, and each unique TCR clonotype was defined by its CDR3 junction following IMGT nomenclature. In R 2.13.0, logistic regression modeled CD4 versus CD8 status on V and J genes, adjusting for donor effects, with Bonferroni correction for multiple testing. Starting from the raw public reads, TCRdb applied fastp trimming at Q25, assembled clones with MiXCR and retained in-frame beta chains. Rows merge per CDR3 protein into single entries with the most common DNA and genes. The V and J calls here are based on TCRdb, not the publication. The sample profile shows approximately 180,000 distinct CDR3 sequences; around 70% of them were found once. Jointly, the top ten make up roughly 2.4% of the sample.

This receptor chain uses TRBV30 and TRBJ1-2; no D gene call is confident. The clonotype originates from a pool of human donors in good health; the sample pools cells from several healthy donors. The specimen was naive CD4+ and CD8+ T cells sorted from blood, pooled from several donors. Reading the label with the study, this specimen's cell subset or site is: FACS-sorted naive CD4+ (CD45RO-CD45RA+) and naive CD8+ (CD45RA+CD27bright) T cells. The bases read TGTGCCTGGACATCGCAGGCTAACTATGGCTACACCTTC. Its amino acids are CAWTSQANYGYTF.